This T cell receptor (beta chain) was profiled in a study of human T cells and chemical hapten exposure. TCRdb reprocessed the RACE reads with MiXCR, giving one entry per CDR3 protein. The profile shows 150,000 to 200,000 distinct CDR3 sequences, under 25% of them singletons. Time point meaning: patch test 3, about 24 weeks after DPC sensitization. The treatment denotes: therapeutic diphenylcyclopropenone sensitization with weekly scalp DPC. This CDR3 has 13 residues. Trimming stripped 1 base from V and 6 bases from J, with 13 bases between. Per germline, CDR1 DFQATT and CDR2 SNEGSKA (reference sequence). This clonotype occurred a few times.

The sequences come from whole blood, collected in connection with sensitization to the hapten diphenylcyclopropenone (DPC). This clonotype was sampled from a woman aged 35 to 49 with alopecia areata. Some clones in this sample may be carry-over from other donors' samples. This chain joins TRBV20-1 and TRBJ2-7, with D possibly matching TRBD2 (6 bases). CDR3 sequence reads: CSARVEGRAEQYF. The CDR3 DNA sequence: TGCAGTGCTAGAGTGGAGGGGCGAGCCGAGCAGTACTTC.